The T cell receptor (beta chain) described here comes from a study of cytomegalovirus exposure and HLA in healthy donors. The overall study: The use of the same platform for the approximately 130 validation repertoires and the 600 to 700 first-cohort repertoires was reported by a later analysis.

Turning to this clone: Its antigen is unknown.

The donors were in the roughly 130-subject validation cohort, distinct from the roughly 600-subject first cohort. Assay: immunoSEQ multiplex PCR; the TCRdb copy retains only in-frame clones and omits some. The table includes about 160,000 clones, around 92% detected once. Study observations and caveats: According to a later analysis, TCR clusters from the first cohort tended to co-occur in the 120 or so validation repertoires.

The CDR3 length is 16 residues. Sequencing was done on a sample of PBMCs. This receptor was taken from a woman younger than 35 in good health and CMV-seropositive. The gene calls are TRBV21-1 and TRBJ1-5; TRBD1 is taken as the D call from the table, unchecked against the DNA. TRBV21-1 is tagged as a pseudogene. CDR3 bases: TGTGCCAGCAGCAAATTGGTAGGGGGCTCGCGGCAGCCCCAGCATTTT. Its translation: CASSKLVGGSRQPQHF.